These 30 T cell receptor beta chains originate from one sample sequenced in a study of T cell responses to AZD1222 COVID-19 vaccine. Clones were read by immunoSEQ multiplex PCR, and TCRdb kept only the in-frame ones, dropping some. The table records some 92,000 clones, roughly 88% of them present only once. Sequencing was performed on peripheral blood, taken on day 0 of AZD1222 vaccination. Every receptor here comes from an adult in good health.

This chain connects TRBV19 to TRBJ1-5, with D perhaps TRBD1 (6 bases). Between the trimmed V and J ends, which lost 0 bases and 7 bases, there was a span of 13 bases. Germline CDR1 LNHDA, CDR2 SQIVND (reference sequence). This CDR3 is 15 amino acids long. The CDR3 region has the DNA TGTGCCAGTAGTATAGACGGGGGCAGGTGGCAGCCCCAGCATTTT. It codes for CASSIDGGRWQPQHF.

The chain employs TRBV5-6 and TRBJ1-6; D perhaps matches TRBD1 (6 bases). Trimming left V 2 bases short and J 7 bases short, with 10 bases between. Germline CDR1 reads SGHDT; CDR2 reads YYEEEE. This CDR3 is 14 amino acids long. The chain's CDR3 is CASSFVRGNSPLHF. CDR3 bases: TGTGCCAGCAGCTTTGTCAGGGGAAATTCACCCCTCCACTTT.

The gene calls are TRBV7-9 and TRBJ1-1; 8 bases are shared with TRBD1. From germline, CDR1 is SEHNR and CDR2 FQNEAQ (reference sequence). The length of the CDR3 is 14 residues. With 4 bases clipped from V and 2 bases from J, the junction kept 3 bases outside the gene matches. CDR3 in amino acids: CASSSGQGNTEAFF. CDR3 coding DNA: TGTGCCAGCAGCTCCGGACAGGGCAACACTGAAGCTTTCTTT.

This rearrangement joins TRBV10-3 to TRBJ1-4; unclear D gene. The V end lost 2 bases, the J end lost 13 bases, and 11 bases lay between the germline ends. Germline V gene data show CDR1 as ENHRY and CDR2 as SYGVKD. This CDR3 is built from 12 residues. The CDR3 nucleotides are TGTGCCATCAGTGAGCCCGAAAGGCGACTGTTTTTT. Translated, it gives CAISEPERRLFF.

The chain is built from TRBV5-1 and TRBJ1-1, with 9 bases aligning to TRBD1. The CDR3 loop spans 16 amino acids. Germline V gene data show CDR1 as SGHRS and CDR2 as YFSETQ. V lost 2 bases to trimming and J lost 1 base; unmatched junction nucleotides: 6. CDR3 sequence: CASSFGRDRANTEAFF. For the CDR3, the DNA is TGCGCCAGCAGCTTTGGCCGGGACAGGGCGAACACTGAAGCTTTCTTT.

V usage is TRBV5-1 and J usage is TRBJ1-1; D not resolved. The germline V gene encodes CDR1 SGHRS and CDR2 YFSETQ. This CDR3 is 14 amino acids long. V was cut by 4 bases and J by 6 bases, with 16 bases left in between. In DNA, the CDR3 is TGCGCCAGCAGCCTAACCTCTTCGGGCCCTGAAGCTTTCTTT. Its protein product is CASSLTSSGPEAFF.

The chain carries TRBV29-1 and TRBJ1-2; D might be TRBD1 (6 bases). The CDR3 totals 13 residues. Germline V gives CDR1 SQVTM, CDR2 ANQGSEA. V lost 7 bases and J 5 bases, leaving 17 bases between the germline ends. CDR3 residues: CSARRGGAYGYTF. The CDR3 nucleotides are TGCAGCGCGAGGCGTGGGGGCGCGTATGGCTACACCTTC.

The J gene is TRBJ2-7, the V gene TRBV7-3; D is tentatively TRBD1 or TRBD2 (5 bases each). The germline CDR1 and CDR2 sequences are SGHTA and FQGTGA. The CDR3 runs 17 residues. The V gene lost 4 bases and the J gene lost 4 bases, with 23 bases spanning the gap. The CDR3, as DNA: TGTGCCAGCAGCTACACGAGAGCAGGGAGAGTACAGTACGAGCAGTACTTC. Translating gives CASSYTRAGRVQYEQYF.

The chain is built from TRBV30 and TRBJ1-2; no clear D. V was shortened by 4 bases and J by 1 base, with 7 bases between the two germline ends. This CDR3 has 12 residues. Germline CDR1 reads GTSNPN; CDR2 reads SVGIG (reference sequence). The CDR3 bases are TGTGCCTGGATGGTACGTAACTATGGCTACACCTTC. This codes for CAWMVRNYGYTF.

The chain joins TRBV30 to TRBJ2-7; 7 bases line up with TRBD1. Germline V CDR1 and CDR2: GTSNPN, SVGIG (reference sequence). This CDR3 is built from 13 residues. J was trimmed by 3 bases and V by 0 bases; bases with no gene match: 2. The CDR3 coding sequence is TGTGCCTGGAGTGTGGGGACAGTCTACGAGCAGTACTTC. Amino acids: CAWSVGTVYEQYF.

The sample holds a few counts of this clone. CDR3 residues: CASSNLQGLSYEQYF. The CDR3 coding sequence is TGTGCCAGCAGCAACCTCCAGGGTCTCTCCTACGAGCAGTACTTC. The genes are TRBV7-3 and TRBJ2-7, with D perhaps TRBD1 (5 bases). V was pared by 5 bases and J by 0 bases, with 14 bases between. The germline gives CDR1 SGHTA, CDR2 FQGTGA. This CDR3 has 15 residues.

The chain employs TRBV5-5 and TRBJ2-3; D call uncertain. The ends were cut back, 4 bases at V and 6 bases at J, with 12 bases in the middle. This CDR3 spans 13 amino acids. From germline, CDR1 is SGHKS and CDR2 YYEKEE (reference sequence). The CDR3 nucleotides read TGTGCCAGCAGCGCGGAGACTGCCGATACGCAGTATTTT. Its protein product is CASSAETADTQYF.

The CDR3 DNA sequence: TGTGCCAGCAGTTTACCGGGGGAGATGAACACTGAAGCTTTCTTT. Translated: CASSLPGEMNTEAFF. V is TRBV28 and J is TRBJ1-1, with D tentatively TRBD1 (5 bases). Germline V gene lookup returns CDR1 MDHEN and CDR2 SYDVKM. The CDR3 runs 15 residues. V lost 2 bases, J lost 0 bases, and 10 bases lay in between.

The CDR3 nucleotides read TGTGCCAGCAGTTACTCGTCTGCTGAGACCCAGTACTTC. Translation: CASSYSSAETQYF. This chain uses TRBV6-6 with TRBJ2-5; D not resolved. The V and J ends lost 0 bases and 5 bases respectively, with 7 bases between them. Germline lookup yields CDR1 MNHNY and CDR2 SVGAGI (reference sequence). The CDR3 extends over 13 amino acids.

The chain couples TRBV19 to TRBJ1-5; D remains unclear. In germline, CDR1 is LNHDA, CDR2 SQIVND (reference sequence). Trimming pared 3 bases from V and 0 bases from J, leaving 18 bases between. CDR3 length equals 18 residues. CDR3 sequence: CASSISTGRRVSNQPQHF. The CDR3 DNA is TGTGCCAGTAGTATTAGCACCGGGAGGCGGGTTAGCAATCAGCCCCAGCATTTT.

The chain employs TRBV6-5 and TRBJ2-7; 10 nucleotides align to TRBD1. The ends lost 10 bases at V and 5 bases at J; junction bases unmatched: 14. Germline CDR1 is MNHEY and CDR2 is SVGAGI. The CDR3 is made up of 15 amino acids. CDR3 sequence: CATSPLGTGVNEQYF. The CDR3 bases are TGTGCCACCTCTCCTTTAGGGACAGGGGTCAACGAGCAGTACTTC.

The CDR3 spells CAISDLGQGTSGSQETQYF. CDR3 nucleotides: TGTGCCATCAGTGATCTTGGACAGGGGACTAGCGGGAGTCAAGAGACCCAGTACTTC. This rearrangement joins TRBV10-3 to TRBJ2-5; 14 bases agree with TRBD2. The V and J ends lost 3 bases and 2 bases, in that order; junction bases with no gene match: 11. The CDR3 contains 19 residues. Germline loops: CDR1 ENHRY, CDR2 SYGVKD.

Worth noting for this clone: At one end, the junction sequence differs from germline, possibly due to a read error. The CDR3 region has the DNA TGTGCCAGCAGCTTAAACGGACAGCTCAATTTTCGCTTT. As protein: CASSLNGQLNFRF. V gene TRBV7-9 combines with J gene TRBJ1-1, with a possible D match to TRBD1 (6 bases). This CDR3 spans 13 amino acids. Germline CDR1 reads SEHNR; CDR2 reads FQNEAQ (reference sequence). Drawing the rest from reference TRBV7-9 and TRBJ1-1, the complete variable domain is DTGVSQNPRHKITKRGQNVTFRCDPISEHNRLYWYRQTLGQGPEFLTYFQNEAQLEKSRLLSDRFSAERPKGSFSTLEIQRTEQGDSAMYLCASSLNGQLNFRFGQGTRLTVV.

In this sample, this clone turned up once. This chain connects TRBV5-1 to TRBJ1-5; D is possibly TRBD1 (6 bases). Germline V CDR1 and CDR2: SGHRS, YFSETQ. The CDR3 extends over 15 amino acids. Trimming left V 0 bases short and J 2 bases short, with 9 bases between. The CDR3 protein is CASSLEGGGNQPQHF. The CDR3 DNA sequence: TGCGCCAGCAGCTTGGAGGGGGGAGGCAATCAGCCCCAGCATTTT. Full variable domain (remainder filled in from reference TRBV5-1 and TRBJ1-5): KAGVTQTPRYLIKTRGQQVTLSCSPISGHRSVSWYQQTPGQGLQFLFEYFSETQRNKGNFPGRFSGRQFSNSRSEMNVSTLELGDSALYLCASSLEGGGNQPQHFGDGTRLSIL.

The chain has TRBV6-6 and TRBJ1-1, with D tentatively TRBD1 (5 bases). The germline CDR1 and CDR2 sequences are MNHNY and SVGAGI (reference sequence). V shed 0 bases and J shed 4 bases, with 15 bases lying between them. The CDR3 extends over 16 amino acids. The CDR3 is CASSYSSSGYGTEAFF. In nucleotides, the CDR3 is TGTGCCAGCAGTTACTCGAGTTCAGGGTATGGCACTGAAGCTTTCTTT.

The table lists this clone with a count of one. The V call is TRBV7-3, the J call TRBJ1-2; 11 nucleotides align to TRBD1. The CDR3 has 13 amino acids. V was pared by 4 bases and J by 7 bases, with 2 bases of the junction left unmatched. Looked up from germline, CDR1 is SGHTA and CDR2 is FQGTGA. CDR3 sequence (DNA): TGTGCCAGCAGCTCCGGGACAGGGGGTGGCTACACCTTC. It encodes CASSSGTGGGYTF. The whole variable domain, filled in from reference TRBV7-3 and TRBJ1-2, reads GAGVSQTPSNKVTEKGKYVELRCDPISGHTALYWYRQSLGQGPEFLIYFQGTGAADDSGLPNDRFFAVRPEGSVSTLKIQRTERGDSAVYLCASSSGTGGGYTFGSGTRLTVV.

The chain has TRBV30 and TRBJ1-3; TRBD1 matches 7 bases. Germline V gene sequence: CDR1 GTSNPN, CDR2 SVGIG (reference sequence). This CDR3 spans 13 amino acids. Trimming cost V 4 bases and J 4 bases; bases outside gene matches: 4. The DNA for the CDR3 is TGTGCCTGGACACAGGGGTCCGGAAACACCATATATTTT. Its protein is CAWTQGSGNTIYF. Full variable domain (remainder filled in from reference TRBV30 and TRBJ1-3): SQTIHQWPATLVQPVGSPLSLECTVEGTSNPNLYWYRQAAGRGLQLLFYSVGIGQISSEVPQNLSASRPQDRQFILSSKKLLLSDSGFYLCAWTQGSGNTIYFGEGSWLTVV.

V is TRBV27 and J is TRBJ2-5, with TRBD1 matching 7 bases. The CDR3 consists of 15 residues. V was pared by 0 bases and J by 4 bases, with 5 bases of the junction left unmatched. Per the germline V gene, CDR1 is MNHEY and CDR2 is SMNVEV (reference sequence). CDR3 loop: CASSLSYHRGETQYF. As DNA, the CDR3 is TGTGCCAGCAGTTTATCGTATCACAGGGGAGAGACCCAGTACTTC.

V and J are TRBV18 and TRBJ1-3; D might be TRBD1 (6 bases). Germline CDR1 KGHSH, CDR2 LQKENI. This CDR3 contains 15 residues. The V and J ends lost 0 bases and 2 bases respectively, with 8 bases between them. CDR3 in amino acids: CASSPPGGTGNTIYF. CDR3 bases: TGTGCCAGCTCACCACCAGGGGGGACTGGAAACACCATATATTTT.

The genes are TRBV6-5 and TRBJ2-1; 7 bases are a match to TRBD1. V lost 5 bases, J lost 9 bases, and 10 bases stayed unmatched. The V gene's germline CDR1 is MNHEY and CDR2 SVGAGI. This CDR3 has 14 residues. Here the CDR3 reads CASSRRQGQGEQFF. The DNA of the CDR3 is TGTGCCAGCAGTCGCAGACAGGGCCAGGGTGAGCAGTTCTTC.

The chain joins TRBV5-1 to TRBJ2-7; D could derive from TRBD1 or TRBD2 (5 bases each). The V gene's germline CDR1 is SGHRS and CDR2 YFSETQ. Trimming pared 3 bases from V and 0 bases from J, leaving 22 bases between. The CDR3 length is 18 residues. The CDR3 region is CASSWGSIDPGSSYEQYF. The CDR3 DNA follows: TGCGCCAGCAGCTGGGGGTCCATCGATCCGGGATCCTCCTACGAGCAGTACTTC.

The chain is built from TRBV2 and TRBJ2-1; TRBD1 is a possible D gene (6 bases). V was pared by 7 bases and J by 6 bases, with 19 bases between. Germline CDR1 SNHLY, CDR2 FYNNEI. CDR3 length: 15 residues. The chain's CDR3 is CASTYQQGWVNEQFF. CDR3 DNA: TGTGCCAGCACCTATCAACAGGGATGGGTCAATGAGCAGTTCTTC.

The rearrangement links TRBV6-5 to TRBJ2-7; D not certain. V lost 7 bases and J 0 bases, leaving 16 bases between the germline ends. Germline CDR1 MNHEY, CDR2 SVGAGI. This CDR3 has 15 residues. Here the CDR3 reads CASNYNREVSYEQYF. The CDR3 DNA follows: TGTGCCAGCAATTATAACAGAGAAGTCTCCTACGAGCAGTACTTC.

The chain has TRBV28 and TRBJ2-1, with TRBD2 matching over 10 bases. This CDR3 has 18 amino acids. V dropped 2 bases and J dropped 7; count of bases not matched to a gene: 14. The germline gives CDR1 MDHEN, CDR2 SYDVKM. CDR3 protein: CASSLQGRLAGGPNEQFF. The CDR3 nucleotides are TGTGCCAGCAGTTTACAGGGGCGGTTAGCGGGAGGACCTAATGAGCAGTTCTTC. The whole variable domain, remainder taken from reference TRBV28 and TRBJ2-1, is DVKVTQSSRYLVKRTGEKVFLECVQDMDHENMFWYRQDPGLGLRLIYFSYDVKMKEKGDIPEGYSVSREKKERFSLILESASTNQTSMYLCASSLQGRLAGGPNEQFFGPGTRLTVL.

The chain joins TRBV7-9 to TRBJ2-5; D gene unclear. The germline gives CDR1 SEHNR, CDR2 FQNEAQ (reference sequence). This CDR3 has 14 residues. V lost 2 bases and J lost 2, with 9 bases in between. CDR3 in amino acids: CASSLLIEQETQYF. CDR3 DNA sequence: TGTGCCAGCAGCTTACTCATAGAGCAAGAGACCCAGTACTTC. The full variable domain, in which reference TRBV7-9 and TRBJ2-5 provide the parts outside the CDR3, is DTGVSQNPRHKITKRGQNVTFRCDPISEHNRLYWYRQTLGQGPEFLTYFQNEAQLEKSRLLSDRFSAERPKGSFSTLEIQRTEQGDSAMYLCASSLLIEQETQYFGPGTRLLVL.